The 6 T cell receptor beta chains given below trace back to one sample, sequenced in a study of T-cell reconstitution after alpha-beta-depleted transplantation in children. Unique molecular identifiers were used in preparing the TCRbeta library. Via MiXCR, TCRdb re-called the PCR reads, giving one row per CDR3 protein. In the table there are hundreds of thousands of distinct CDR3 sequences, 13% of which are singletons. Sequenced here: PBMCs, sampled before TCRalphabeta/CD19-depleted stem cell transplant. Every receptor here comes from a girl aged 2 to 10 with congenital amegakaryocytic thrombocytopenia, due to receive a stem cell transplant.

This clonotype was counted ten times or more. V gene TRBV12-3 or TRBV12-4 combines with J gene TRBJ2-1; D is possibly TRBD2 (6 bases). The ends were cut back, 4 bases at V and 9 bases at J, with 16 bases in the middle. The CDR3 sequence is 14 residues long. The DNA of the CDR3 is TGTGCCAGCAGTTACTGGACTAAGCTTCTTGAGCAGTTCTTC. Translation: CASSYWTKLLEQFF.

In its sample, this clonotype was seen many times. The chain has TRBV20-1 and TRBJ1-2, with a weak D call TRBD1 (6 bases). This CDR3 has 17 residues. Germline V gene lookup returns CDR1 DFQATT and CDR2 SNEGSKA (reference sequence). Deletions cut 4 bases from V and 4 bases from J, with 25 bases between. CDR3 protein: CSATTYLTGNKLYGYTF. For the CDR3, the DNA is TGCAGTGCTACCACCTACCTAACAGGGAATAAACTCTATGGCTACACCTTC.

The gene calls are TRBV7-9 and TRBJ1-1; D unclear. CDR3 length equals 17 residues. Per the germline V gene, CDR1 is SEHNR and CDR2 is FQNEAQ (reference sequence). V was trimmed by 4 bases and J by 4 bases, leaving 22 bases between them. The CDR3 here is CASSSPGSVPAGTEAFF. CDR3 nucleotide sequence: TGTGCCAGCAGCTCTCCAGGTTCCGTACCGGCGGGCACTGAAGCTTTCTTT.

The chain is built from TRBV5-1 and TRBJ2-5, with 8 bases identical to TRBD2. The V and J ends lost 2 bases and 3 bases, in that order; junction bases with no gene match: 15. The germline V gene has CDR1 SGHRS and CDR2 YFSETQ. The CDR3 spans 18 residues. The CDR3 DNA reads TGCGCCAGCAGCTTCCTAAAGTATCGAGCGGGGGCCGAAGAGACCCAGTACTTC. The encoded protein is CASSFLKYRAGAEETQYF.

The table lists this clonotype with a few counts. The V and J genes are TRBV7-9 and TRBJ2-3, with D perhaps matching TRBD1 or TRBD2 (6 bases each). This CDR3 is 16 amino acids long. With 5 bases removed from V and 0 bases from J, the gap between germline ends came to 15 bases. The germline gives CDR1 SEHNR, CDR2 FQNEAQ (reference sequence). The CDR3 DNA reads TGTGCCAGCAGCGGATGGGGGGCGCGGAGCACAGATACGCAGTATTTT. Protein product: CASSGWGARSTDTQYF.

This clonotype was detected ten times or more. V usage is TRBV5-1 and J usage is TRBJ2-7; TRBD1 agrees at 8 bases. The trim removed 1 base at V and 3 bases at J, leaving 3 bases unmatched. CDR3 size: 14 residues. Germline V gene data show CDR1 as SGHRS and CDR2 as YFSETQ. In DNA form, the CDR3 reads TGCGCCAGCAGCTTGATGACAGGGGACTACGAGCAGTACTTC. Its protein product is CASSLMTGDYEQYF.